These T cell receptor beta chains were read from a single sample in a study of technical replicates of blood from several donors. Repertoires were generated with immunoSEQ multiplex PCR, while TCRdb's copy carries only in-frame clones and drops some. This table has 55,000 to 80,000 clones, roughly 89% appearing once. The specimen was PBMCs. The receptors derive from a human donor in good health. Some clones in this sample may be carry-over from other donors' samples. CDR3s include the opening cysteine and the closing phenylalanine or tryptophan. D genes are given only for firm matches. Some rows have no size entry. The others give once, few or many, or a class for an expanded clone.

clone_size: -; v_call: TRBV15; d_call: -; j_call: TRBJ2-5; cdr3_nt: TGTGCCACCCGCGGATCCCAAGAGACCCAGTACTTC; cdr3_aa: CATRGSQETQYF
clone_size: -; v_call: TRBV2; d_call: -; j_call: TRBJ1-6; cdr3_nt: TGTGCCAGCAGACAGGGTCTAAATTCACCCCTCCACTTT; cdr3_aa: CASRQGLNSPLHF
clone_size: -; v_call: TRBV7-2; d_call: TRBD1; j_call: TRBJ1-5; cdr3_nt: TGTGCCAGCAGCTTATCGGCAGGGGGTGGGCAGCCCCAGCATTTT; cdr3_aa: CASSLSAGGGQPQHF
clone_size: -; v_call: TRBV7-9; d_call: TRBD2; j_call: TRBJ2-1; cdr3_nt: TGTGCCAGCAGCTTAGTGGGACTAGCAGACTACAATGAGCAGTTCTTC; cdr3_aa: CASSLVGLADYNEQFF
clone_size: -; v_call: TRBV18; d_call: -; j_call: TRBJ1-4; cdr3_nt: TGTGCCAGCTCACCATCCGGGAGGAATAATGAAAAACTGTTTTTT; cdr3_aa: CASSPSGRNNEKLFF
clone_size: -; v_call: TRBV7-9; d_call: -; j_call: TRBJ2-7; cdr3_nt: TGTGCCAGCAGCTACCGAGGGGGGACAGACGGCTACGAGCAGTACTTC; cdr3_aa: CASSYRGGTDGYEQYF
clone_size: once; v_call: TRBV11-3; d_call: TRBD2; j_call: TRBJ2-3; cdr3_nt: TGTGCCAGCAGCACCGGACTAGCGGGGGGACGTGTTAGCACAGATACGCAGTATTTT; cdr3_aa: CASSTGLAGGRVSTDTQYF
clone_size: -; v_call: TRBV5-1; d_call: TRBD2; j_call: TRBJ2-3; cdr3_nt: TGCGCCAGCAGCTTGGGTCGGGGGGAGTCAGATACGCAGTATTTT; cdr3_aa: CASSLGRGESDTQYF
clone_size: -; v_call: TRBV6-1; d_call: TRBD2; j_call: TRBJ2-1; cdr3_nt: TGTGCCAGCCACCCCGGACTAGCCGGCAATGAGCAGTTCTTC; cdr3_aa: CASHPGLAGNEQFF
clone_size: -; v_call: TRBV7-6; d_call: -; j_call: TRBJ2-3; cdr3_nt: TGTGCCAGCAGCTCACTCTACACAGATACGCAGTATTTT; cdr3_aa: CASSSLYTDTQYF
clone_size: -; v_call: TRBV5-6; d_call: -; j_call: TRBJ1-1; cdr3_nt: TGTGCCAGCAGCGATCGGACAGTCCTGGGCACTGAAGCTTTCTTT; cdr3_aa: CASSDRTVLGTEAFF
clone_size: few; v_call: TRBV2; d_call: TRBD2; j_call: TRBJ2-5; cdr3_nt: TGTGCCAGCAGTCAAGGACTAGCGGGGGAGGAGACCCAGTACTTC; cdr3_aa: CASSQGLAGEETQYF
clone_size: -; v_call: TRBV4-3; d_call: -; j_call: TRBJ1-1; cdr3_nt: TGCGCCAGCAGCCAACGGTTTAACACTGAAGCTTTCTTT; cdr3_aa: CASSQRFNTEAFF
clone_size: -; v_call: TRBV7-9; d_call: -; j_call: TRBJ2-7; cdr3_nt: TGTGCCAGCAGCCGGAGCCCCGAGCAGTACTTC; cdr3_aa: CASSRSPEQYF
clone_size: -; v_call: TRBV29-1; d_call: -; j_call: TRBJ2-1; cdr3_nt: TGCAGCGTTGACATCTACGGCTCCTACAATGAGCAGTTCTTC; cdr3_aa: CSVDIYGSYNEQFF
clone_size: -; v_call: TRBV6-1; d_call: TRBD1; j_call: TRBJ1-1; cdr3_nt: TGTGCCAGCTGTAGACAGGGGGAAGGCACTGAAGCTTTCTTT; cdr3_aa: CASCRQGEGTEAFF
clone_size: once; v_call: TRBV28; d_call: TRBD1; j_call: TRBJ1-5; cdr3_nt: TGTGCCAGCAGTTTCGGACAGGGTTATCAGCCCCAGCATTTT; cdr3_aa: CASSFGQGYQPQHF
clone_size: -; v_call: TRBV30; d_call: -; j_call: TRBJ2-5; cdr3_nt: TGTGCCTGGAGTGGGGGGGGCACGCAAGAGACCCAGTACTTC; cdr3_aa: CAWSGGGTQETQYF
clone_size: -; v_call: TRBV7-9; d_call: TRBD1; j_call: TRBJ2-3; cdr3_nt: TGTGCCACCCCGGAAAGGGACAGGGGCCCTGACCGCACAGATACGCAGTATTTT; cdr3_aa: CATPERDRGPDRTDTQYF
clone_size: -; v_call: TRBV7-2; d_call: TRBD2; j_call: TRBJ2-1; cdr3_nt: TGTGCCAGCAGCCCTCGGCGGGAGGGCCGGTATGAGCAGTTCTTC; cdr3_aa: CASSPRREGRYEQFF
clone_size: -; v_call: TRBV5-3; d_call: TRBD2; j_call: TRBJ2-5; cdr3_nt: TGTGCCAGAAGCTTGGAGGGGTTAGCGGGGCAAGAGACCCAGTACTTC; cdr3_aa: CARSLEGLAGQETQYF
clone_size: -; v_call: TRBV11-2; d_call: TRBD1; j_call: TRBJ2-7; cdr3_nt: TGTGCCAGCAGCTTTCCCATAGGGGGACAGGGCAACTCCTACGAGCAGTACTTC; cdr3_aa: CASSFPIGGQGNSYEQYF
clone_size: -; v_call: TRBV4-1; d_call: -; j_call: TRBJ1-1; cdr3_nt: TGCGCCAGCAGCCAGGGAAACCTTGGAGGGACTGAAGCTTTCTTT; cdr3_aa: CASSQGNLGGTEAFF
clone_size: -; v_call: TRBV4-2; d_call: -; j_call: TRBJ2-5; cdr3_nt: TGTGCCAGCAGCTTAGTGCGAGGGCAGCGGGACAAGGAAGAGACCCAGTACTTC; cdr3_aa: CASSLVRGQRDKEETQYF
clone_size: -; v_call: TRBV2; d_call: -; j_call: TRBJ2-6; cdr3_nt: TGTGCCAGCAGTGTCGAGGGCACCGGGGCCAACGTCCTGACTTTC; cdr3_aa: CASSVEGTGANVLTF
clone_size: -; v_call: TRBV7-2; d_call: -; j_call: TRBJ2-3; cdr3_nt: TGTGCCAGCAGCTTAGGTGGGTTAGCGACAGATACGCAGTATTTT; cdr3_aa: CASSLGGLATDTQYF
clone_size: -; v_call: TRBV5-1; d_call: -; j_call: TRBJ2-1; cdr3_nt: TGCGCCAGCAGTCGGGGAGACTCCTACAATGAGCAGTTCTTC; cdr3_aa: CASSRGDSYNEQFF
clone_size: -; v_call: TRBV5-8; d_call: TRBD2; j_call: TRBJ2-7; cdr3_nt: TGTGCCAGCAGCTTACTCTCGGTTGCTAGCGGAATCAAGGGGTCCTACGAGCAGTACTTC; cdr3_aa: CASSLLSVASGIKGSYEQYF
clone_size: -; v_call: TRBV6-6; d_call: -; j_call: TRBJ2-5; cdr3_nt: TGTGCCAGCCGGCGGCAAGAGACCCAGTACTTC; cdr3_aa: CASRRQETQYF
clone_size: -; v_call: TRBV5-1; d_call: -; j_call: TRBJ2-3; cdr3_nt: TGCGCCAGCCAACTCAGAGACTTCACAGATACGCAGTATTTT; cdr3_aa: CASQLRDFTDTQYF
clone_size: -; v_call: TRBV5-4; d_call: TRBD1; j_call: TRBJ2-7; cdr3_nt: TGTGCCAGCAGCCAAGACAGGGCAAGGGGCGAGCAGTACTTC; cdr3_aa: CASSQDRARGEQYF
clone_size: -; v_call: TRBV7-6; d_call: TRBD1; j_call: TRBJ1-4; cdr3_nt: TGTGCCAGCAGCCCAATGCCGGGACAGGGGGGCGAAAAACTGTTTTTT; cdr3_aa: CASSPMPGQGGEKLFF
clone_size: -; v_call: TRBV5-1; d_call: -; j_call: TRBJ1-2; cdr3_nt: TGCGCCAGCAGCCCCGAGGCGGTCGGAAGCTCCTATGGCTACACCTTC; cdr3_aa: CASSPEAVGSSYGYTF
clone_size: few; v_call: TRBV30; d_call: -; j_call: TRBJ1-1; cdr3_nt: TGTGCCTGGAGTGTTAAAGGGGCTAACACTGAAGCTTTCTTT; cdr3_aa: CAWSVKGANTEAFF
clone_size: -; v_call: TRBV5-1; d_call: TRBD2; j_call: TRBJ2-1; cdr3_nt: TGCGCCAGCAGCTTGTCGACTAGCGGGGGGAAGAAATCCTACAATGAGCAGTTCTTC; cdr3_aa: CASSLSTSGGKKSYNEQFF
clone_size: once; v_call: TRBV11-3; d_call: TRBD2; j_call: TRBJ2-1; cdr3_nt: TGTGCCAGCAGCTGGAGGGCGGGAGGGGGCAATGAGCAGTTCTTC; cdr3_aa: CASSWRAGGGNEQFF
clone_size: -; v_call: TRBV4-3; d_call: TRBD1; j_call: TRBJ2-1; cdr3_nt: TGCGCCAGCAGCCAATCGGGACAGGGTACTGATGAGCAGTTCTTC; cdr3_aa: CASSQSGQGTDEQFF
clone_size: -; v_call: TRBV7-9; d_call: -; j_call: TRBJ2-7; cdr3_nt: TGTGCCCTCACTCCCGCGAACTCCTACGAGCAGTACTTC; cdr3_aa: CALTPANSYEQYF
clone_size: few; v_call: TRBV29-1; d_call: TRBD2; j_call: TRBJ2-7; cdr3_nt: TGCAGCGTTGGGGGGACTAGCATCTCCTACGAGCAGTACTTC; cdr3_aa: CSVGGTSISYEQYF
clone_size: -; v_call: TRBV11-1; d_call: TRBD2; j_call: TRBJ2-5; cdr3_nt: TGTGCCAGCAGCCTAGGGGTCCTAGCGGGGGGACCTGAAGAGACCCAGTACTTC; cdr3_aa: CASSLGVLAGGPEETQYF
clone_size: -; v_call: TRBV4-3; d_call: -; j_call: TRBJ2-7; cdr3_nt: TGCGCCAGCAGCCATCCGCCCGTAGCCTCCGAGCAGTACTTC; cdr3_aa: CASSHPPVASEQYF
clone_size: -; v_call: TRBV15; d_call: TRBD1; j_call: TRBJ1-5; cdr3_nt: TGTGCCACCAGCAAAGGACAGGGGGCCGTTAGCAATCAGCCCCAGCATTTT; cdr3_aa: CATSKGQGAVSNQPQHF
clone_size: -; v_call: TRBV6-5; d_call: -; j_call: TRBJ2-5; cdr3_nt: TGTGCCAGCAGCCCCGGGACACAAGAGACCCAGTACTTC; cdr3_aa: CASSPGTQETQYF
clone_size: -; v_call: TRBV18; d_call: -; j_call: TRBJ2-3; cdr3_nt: TGTGCCAGCTCTCGCAGCGGGAGCACAGATACGCAGTATTTT; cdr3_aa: CASSRSGSTDTQYF
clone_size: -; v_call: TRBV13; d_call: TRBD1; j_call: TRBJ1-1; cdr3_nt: TGTGCCAGCAGTCGGGACAGGAGGAGCACTGAAGCTTTCTTT; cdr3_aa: CASSRDRRSTEAFF
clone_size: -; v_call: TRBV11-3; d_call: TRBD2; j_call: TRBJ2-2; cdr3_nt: TGTGCCAGCAGCCCCCAGCGGGGGAACACCGGGGAGCTGTTTTTT; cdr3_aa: CASSPQRGNTGELFF